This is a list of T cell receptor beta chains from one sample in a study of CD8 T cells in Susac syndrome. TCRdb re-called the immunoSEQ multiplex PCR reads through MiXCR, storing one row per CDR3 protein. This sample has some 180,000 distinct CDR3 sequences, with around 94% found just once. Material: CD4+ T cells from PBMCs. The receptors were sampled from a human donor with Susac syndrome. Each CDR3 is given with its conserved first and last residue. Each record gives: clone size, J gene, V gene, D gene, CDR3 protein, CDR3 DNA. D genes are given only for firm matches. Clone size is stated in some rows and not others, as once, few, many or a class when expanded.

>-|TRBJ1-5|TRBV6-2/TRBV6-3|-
CASSPLGAVGQPQHF
TGTGCCAGCAGTCCTCTGGGCGCCGTCGGGCAGCCCCAGCATTTT
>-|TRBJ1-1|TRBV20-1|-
CSAREGPTLGVRPNTEAFF
TGCAGTGCTAGAGAGGGTCCGACCTTAGGTGTGAGACCGAACACTGAAGCTTTCTTT
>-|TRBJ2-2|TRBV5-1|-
CASSGGGATTGELFF
TGCGCCAGCAGTGGAGGGGGGGCGACCACCGGGGAGCTGTTTTTT
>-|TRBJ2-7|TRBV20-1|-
CSARDPRGLESYEQYF
TGCAGTGCTAGGGACCCAAGGGGGTTGGAGAGCTACGAGCAGTACTTC
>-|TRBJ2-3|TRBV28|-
CASRGTSVDTQYF
TGTGCCAGCAGAGGAACCAGCGTGGATACGCAGTATTTT
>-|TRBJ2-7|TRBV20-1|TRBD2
CSAVRGGSYEQYF
TGCAGTGCTGTGCGGGGGGGCTCCTACGAGCAGTACTTC
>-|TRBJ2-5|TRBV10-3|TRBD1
CAISGGTGDETQYF
TGTGCCATCAGTGGAGGGACAGGGGATGAGACCCAGTACTTC
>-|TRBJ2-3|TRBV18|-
CASSPAANTDTQYF
TGTGCCAGCTCCCCCGCAGCCAACACAGATACGCAGTATTTT
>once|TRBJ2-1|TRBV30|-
CAWSVRHYNEQFF
TGTGCCTGGAGTGTTCGGCACTACAATGAGCAGTTCTTC
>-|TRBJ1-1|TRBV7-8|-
CASSWGGDTEVFF
TGTGCCAGCAGCTGGGGAGGGGACACTGAAGTTTTCTTT
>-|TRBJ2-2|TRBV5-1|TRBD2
CASSWTLAGGGSTGELFF
TGCGCCAGCAGCTGGACGCTAGCGGGAGGAGGTAGCACCGGGGAGCTGTTTTTT
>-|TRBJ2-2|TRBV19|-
CASSIDPGGTGELFF
TGTGCCAGTAGTATCGACCCAGGCGGCACCGGGGAGCTGTTTTTT
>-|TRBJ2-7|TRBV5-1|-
CASSQGGANYYEQYF
TGCGCCAGCAGCCAGGGGGGGGCTAACTACTACGAGCAGTACTTC
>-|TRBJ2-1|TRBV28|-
CASSVTHRAWEQFF
TGTGCCAGCAGTGTGACCCACAGGGCTTGGGAGCAGTTCTTC
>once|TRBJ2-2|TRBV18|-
CASSPDSFTGELFF
TGTGCCAGCTCACCCGACAGCTTTACCGGGGAGCTGTTTTTT
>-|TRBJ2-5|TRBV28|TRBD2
CASRGAWGRREQEETQYF
TGTGCCAGCAGGGGCGCATGGGGTCGGCGGGAGCAGGAAGAGACCCAGTACTTC